One and the same sample provided the 31 T cell receptor beta chains below, sequenced in a study of cytomegalovirus exposure and HLA in healthy donors (dated by TCRdb to between 2016 and 2019). The library was obtained by the immunoSEQ multiplex PCR assay. For the multiplex PCR, a mixture combining 60 forward primers for TCR Vbeta segments and 13 reverse primers for TCR Jbeta segments was used. Entries here come from immuneACCESS through TCRdb and include only in-frame sequences with V and J called. Some clones fail to appear in such tables; in the studies checked, an unresolved V gene covers under half of the shortfall, and the cause of the remainder is unknown. This sample lists some 110,000 clones; around 80% were detected once. The ten largest account for roughly 22% of the sample. Sequencing was carried out using PBMCs. The receptors originated from a man aged 25-45 years in good health and CMV-seropositive.

The chain is built from TRBV19 and TRBJ2-3; 13 bases fit TRBD2. This CDR3 is 16 amino acids long. After removal of 5 bases from V and 4 bases from J, the junction contained 6 bases not matched to a gene. CDR1 is LNHDA, CDR2 SQIVND, per germline (reference sequence). Written as DNA, the CDR3 is TGTGCCAGTAGTGGAACTAGCGGGGGGGCGGCAGATACGCAGTATTTT. Amino acids: CASSGTSGGAADTQYF.

The chain uses TRBV6-1 and TRBJ2-1; 8 nucleotides agree with TRBD2. Germline V gene data show CDR1 as MNHNS and CDR2 as SASEGT. V gave up 5 bases and J gave up 5 bases; unmatched junction bases: 5. CDR3 size: 14 residues. The CDR3 DNA reads as TGTGCCAGCAGTCGCCGGGAGGGCCACAATGAGCAGTTCTTC. It encodes CASSRREGHNEQFF.

This clone was seen a handful of times. The V call is TRBV4-1, the J call TRBJ1-1, with TRBD1 matching over 9 bases. CDR3 length: 16 amino acids. The V gene's germline CDR1 is MGHRA and CDR2 YSYEKL. V lost 4 bases and J lost 2; bases outside the gene matches: 8. CDR3 amino acids: CASSLSPTGGNTEAFF. The CDR3 region has the DNA TGCGCCAGCAGCCTTTCCCCGACAGGGGGAAACACTGAAGCTTTCTTT.

The gene calls are TRBV4-1 and TRBJ1-4, with D hard to call. Germline CDR1 and CDR2: MGHRA and YSYEKL. The CDR3 length is 16 residues. V lost 1 base and J 8 bases, leaving 17 bases between the germline ends. The CDR3 loop is CASSQALRTLGEKLFF. The CDR3 nucleotides read TGCGCCAGCAGCCAAGCTCTTAGGACTTTGGGGGAAAAACTGTTTTTT.

This chain connects TRBV9 to TRBJ2-5, with 9 bases identical to TRBD2. Germline V gives CDR1 SGDLS, CDR2 YYNGEE. Unmatched junction bases numbered 4, after V lost 2 bases and J lost 2 bases. The CDR3 consists of 15 residues. The CDR3 here is CASSVSSGIQETQYF. CDR3 DNA sequence: TGTGCCAGCAGCGTTTCTAGCGGGATTCAAGAGACCCAGTACTTC. Filled out from reference TRBV9 and TRBJ2-5, the complete variable domain reads DSGVTQTPKHLITATGQRVTLRCSPRSGDLSVYWYQQSLDQGLQFLIQYYNGEERAKGNILERFSAQQFPDLHSELNLSSLELGDSALYFCASSVSSGIQETQYFGPGTRLLVL.

The gene calls are TRBV5-1 and TRBJ1-1; D is perhaps TRBD1 (5 bases). With 3 bases removed from V and 3 bases from J, the gap between germline ends came to 18 bases. CDR1 SGHRS and CDR2 YFSETQ come from the germline V gene. CDR3 length: 16 amino acids. The CDR3 DNA is TGCGCCAGCAGCTCCCGAGGAGGGGTGGTGGACACTGAAGCTTTCTTT. It translates to CASSSRGGVVDTEAFF.

The chain couples TRBV4-1 to TRBJ1-3; D remains unclear. The CDR3 sequence is 16 residues long. The V end lost 1 base, the J end lost 5 bases, and 15 bases lay between the germline ends. Germline V gene sequence: CDR1 MGHRA, CDR2 YSYEKL. The CDR3 coding sequence is TGCGCCAGCAGCCAAGGGGATAGAGGGTTCCGAAACACCATATATTTT. This codes for CASSQGDRGFRNTIYF.

This clone was seen a single time. The chain joins TRBV9 to TRBJ1-3, with 8 bases matching TRBD1. From germline, CDR1 is SGDLS and CDR2 YYNGEE. The J segment lost 1 base and the V segment lost 4 bases, leaving 16 bases of the junction unmatched. This CDR3 spans 19 amino acids. The CDR3 loop is CASSLRGWAGGASGNTIYF. In DNA, the CDR3 is TGTGCCAGCAGCCTAAGGGGGTGGGCAGGGGGCGCTTCTGGAAACACCATATATTTT. Supplemented by reference TRBV9 and TRBJ1-3, the full variable domain reads DSGVTQTPKHLITATGQRVTLRCSPRSGDLSVYWYQQSLDQGLQFLIQYYNGEERAKGNILERFSAQQFPDLHSELNLSSLELGDSALYFCASSLRGWAGGASGNTIYFGEGSWLTVV.

A word on this clone: This sample includes further DNA sequences coding for the same CDR3. The genes are TRBV30 and TRBJ1-3, with no clear D. Trimming stripped 0 bases from V and 0 bases from J, with 18 bases between. Germline lookup yields CDR1 GTSNPN and CDR2 SVGIG (reference sequence). The CDR3 loop spans 18 amino acids. The CDR3 sequence: CAWSVLGEGLHSGNTIYF. CDR3 nucleotide sequence: TGTGCCTGGAGTGTACTCGGTGAAGGACTTCACTCTGGAAACACCATATATTTT.

The J gene is TRBJ2-1, the V gene TRBV7-8; D not resolved. Germline values: CDR1 SGHVS, CDR2 FQNEAQ. Trimming cost V 4 bases and J 4 bases, with 11 bases left between them. The CDR3 is 14 residues long. CDR3 protein: CASSSPSRYNEQFF. The CDR3 DNA reads as TGTGCCAGCAGCTCACCCTCCAGGTACAATGAGCAGTTCTTC.

The chain has TRBV5-4 and TRBJ1-2, with D maybe TRBD1 (6 bases). V lost 4 bases and J lost 1, with 11 bases in between. The CDR3 consists of 14 residues. The germline gives CDR1 SGHNT, CDR2 YYREEE (reference sequence). This CDR3 is CASSLIQGNYGYTF. In DNA, the CDR3 is TGTGCCAGCAGCCTGATACAGGGTAACTATGGCTACACCTTC.

The V and J genes are TRBV5-1 and TRBJ2-1; TRBD1 matches at 10 bases. The V segment lost 2 bases and the J segment 7 bases; nucleotides outside the gene matches: 3. The germline CDR1 and CDR2 sequences are SGHRS and YFSETQ. The CDR3 extends over 14 amino acids. This CDR3 is CASSFGQGENEQFF. The CDR3 DNA sequence: TGCGCCAGCAGCTTCGGACAGGGGGAAAATGAGCAGTTCTTC.

The chain employs TRBV5-1 and TRBJ1-1; D perhaps matches TRBD1 (5 bases). This CDR3 contains 14 residues. Trimming removed 1 base at V and 4 bases at J, with 11 bases between. From germline, CDR1 is SGHRS and CDR2 YFSETQ. In DNA form, the CDR3 reads TGCGCCAGCAGCTTGCTAGGGGTAGTCACTGAAGCTTTCTTT. Encoded protein: CASSLLGVVTEAFF.

The rearrangement joins TRBV29-1 to TRBJ2-1, with D maybe TRBD1 (7 bases). Trimming stripped 6 bases from V and 7 bases from J, with 10 bases between. This CDR3 is built from 11 residues. From germline, CDR1 is SQVTM and CDR2 ANQGSEA. The CDR3 reads CSVPGGNEQFF. The DNA of the CDR3 is TGCAGCGTGCCAGGGGGGAATGAGCAGTTCTTC.

This clone has a handful of counts. The chain is built from TRBV6-1 and TRBJ2-6; maybe TRBD1 (5 bases). V dropped 4 bases and J dropped 4 bases, with 14 bases sitting between them. Germline CDR1 MNHNS, CDR2 SASEGT. This CDR3 spans 16 amino acids. The DNA of the CDR3 is TGTGCCAGCAGTGGGCAAGGACAATTAGGGGCCAACGTCCTGACTTTC. It encodes CASSGQGQLGANVLTF.

This clone occurred a few times. V and J are TRBV5-1 and TRBJ1-1; 8 nucleotides match TRBD1. Trimming took 4 bases from V and 5 from J; bases not matched to a gene: 10. There are 15 residues in the CDR3. The V gene's germline CDR1 is SGHRS and CDR2 YFSETQ. CDR3 loop: CASSERPQGGTEAFF. The DNA of the CDR3 is TGCGCCAGCAGCGAAAGACCACAGGGGGGTACTGAAGCTTTCTTT.

This clone was seen only once. The chain employs TRBV2 and TRBJ2-1; TRBD1 matches at 7 bases. This CDR3 is 12 amino acids long. Germline CDR1 SNHLY, CDR2 FYNNEI. The V segment lost 5 bases and the J segment 6 bases; nucleotides outside the gene matches: 1. The CDR3 protein is CASSRDSNEQFF. DNA of the CDR3: TGTGCCAGCAGTAGGGACAGCAATGAGCAGTTCTTC.

CDR3 DNA: TGTGCCAGTAGTGGGTCTAGCTGGTCCTACGAGCAGTACGTC. It yields the protein CASSGSSWSYEQYV. The chain couples TRBV19 to TRBJ2-7; weak D call: TRBD2 (5 bases). This CDR3 is built from 14 residues. Germline V gene lookup returns CDR1 LNHDA and CDR2 SQIVND (reference sequence). The V end was cut by 5 bases, the J end by 1 base, with 12 bases between.

The chain employs TRBV5-6 and TRBJ2-7, with a weak D call TRBD2 (5 bases). The V end was cut by 5 bases, the J end by 2 bases, with 14 bases between. Germline V CDR1 and CDR2: SGHDT, YYEEEE. The CDR3 contains 14 residues. CDR3 DNA sequence: TGTGCCAGCAGTCCCGCGGGCCTCACCTACGAGCAGTACTTC. It yields the protein CASSPAGLTYEQYF.

The chain employs TRBV5-1 and TRBJ2-1; D possibly corresponds to TRBD2 (6 bases). The CDR3 is 15 residues long. V was cut by 1 base and J by 1 base, with 9 bases left in between. Germline V gives CDR1 SGHRS, CDR2 YFSETQ. As DNA, the CDR3 is TGCGCCAGCAGCTTGTACGGGAGTTCCTACAATGAGCAGTTCTTC. Amino acids: CASSLYGSSYNEQFF.

V and J are TRBV11-3 and TRBJ1-2; D may be TRBD1 (6 bases). The CDR3 runs 14 residues. Per germline, CDR1 SGHNT and CDR2 YENEEA. With 5 bases removed from V and 6 bases from J, the gap between germline ends came to 16 bases. DNA of the CDR3: TGTGCCAGCAGCCGAGGGGGACGACGGGATGGCTACACCTTC. This codes for CASSRGGRRDGYTF.

The chain employs TRBV10-3 and TRBJ1-2; 9 nucleotides agree with TRBD1. This CDR3 has 13 amino acids. From germline, CDR1 is ENHRY and CDR2 SYGVKD. Trimming took 10 bases from V and 3 from J; bases not matched to a gene: 6. CDR3 nucleotides: TGTGCCAACAGACAGGGGGACCACTATGGCTACACCTTC. Its protein is CANRQGDHYGYTF.

The chain recombines TRBV5-1 with TRBJ2-1, with a weak D call TRBD2 (6 bases). Germline V gene sequence: CDR1 SGHRS, CDR2 YFSETQ. This CDR3 has 15 amino acids. V lost 3 bases to trimming and J lost 6 bases, with 16 bases between them. CDR3 coding DNA: TGCGCCAGCAGCTCGGGACTGACTACGGTCAATGAGCAGTTCTTC. Its translation is CASSSGLTTVNEQFF.

This clone appeared once. The chain recombines TRBV6-9 with TRBJ1-5; possibly TRBD1 for D (5 bases). This CDR3 has 17 amino acids. V lost 11 bases to trimming and J lost 2 bases, with 25 bases between them. CDR1 is MNHGY, CDR2 SVAAGI, per germline. CDR3 loop: CAGRGKGRTGGNQPQHF. The CDR3 DNA follows: TGTGCCGGTCGCGGGAAAGGAAGGACGGGGGGCAATCAGCCCCAGCATTTT.

This clone was detected only once. This chain joins TRBV29-1 and TRBJ1-2; D is uncertain. CDR1 and CDR2 from the germline V gene are SQVTM and ANQGSEA. The CDR3 consists of 11 residues. The V end was cut by 6 bases, the J end by 2 bases, with 7 bases between. The DNA for the CDR3 is TGCAGCGTGGACTGGAACTATGGCTACACCTTC. Its translation: CSVDWNYGYTF.

The chain joins TRBV25-1 to TRBJ1-1; 7 bases match TRBD1. V lost 5 bases and J lost 0; bases outside the gene matches: 3. Germline CDR1 and CDR2: MGHDK and SYGVNS. This CDR3 contains 14 residues. The chain's CDR3 is CASSRDSLNTEAFF. CDR3 bases: TGTGCCAGCAGTCGGGACAGCCTGAACACTGAAGCTTTCTTT.

The V call is TRBV6-4, the J call TRBJ2-2; no firm D call. The CDR3 runs to 13 residues. CDR1 is MRHNA and CDR2 is SNTAGT in the germline V gene. Deletions cut 0 bases from V and 6 bases from J, with 5 bases between. CDR3 nucleotide sequence: TGTGCCAGCAGTGACTCCGAGGCCGGGGAGCTGTTTTTT. Amino acid sequence: CASSDSEAGELFF.

The chain employs TRBV7-9 and TRBJ2-2; D is unresolved. The V end lost 2 bases, the J end lost 7 bases, and 8 bases lay between the germline ends. Germline V gene lookup returns CDR1 SEHNR and CDR2 FQNEAQ (reference sequence). The CDR3 spans 13 residues. CDR3 in DNA: TGTGCCAGCAGCTTAAACTTCTTCGGGGAGCTGTTTTTT. Its protein is CASSLNFFGELFF.

This chain joins TRBV7-2 and TRBJ1-4; 9 bases are a match to TRBD1. Germline CDR1 SGHTA, CDR2 FQGNSA. The CDR3 is 17 amino acids. With 6 bases clipped from V and 6 bases from J, the junction kept 14 bases outside the gene matches. CDR3 DNA: TGTGCCAGCAGACCAACAGGGGGCGCGACTTCTTATGAAAAACTGTTTTTT. Its translation is CASRPTGGATSYEKLFF.

The J gene is TRBJ1-2, the V gene TRBV4-1; TRBD1 agrees at 8 bases. Germline CDR1 reads MGHRA; CDR2 reads YSYEKL. V lost 4 bases, J lost 8 bases, and 15 bases stayed unmatched. This CDR3 spans 16 amino acids. CDR3 loop: CASSRGQAVRSGGYTF. The CDR3 nucleotides are TGCGCCAGCAGCCGGGGACAGGCAGTCCGCTCGGGAGGCTACACCTTC.

This sequence joins TRBV18 and TRBJ1-1; possibly TRBD1 for D (5 bases). This CDR3 has 14 residues. The V gene's germline CDR1 is KGHSH and CDR2 LQKENI. V dropped 3 bases and J dropped 2 bases, with 10 bases sitting between them. The CDR3 bases are TGTGCCAGCTCACCCCCCCAGGGAAACACTGAAGCTTTCTTT. Translation: CASSPPQGNTEAFF. Full variable domain (rest looked up from reference TRBV18 and TRBJ1-1): NAGVMQNPRHLVRRRGQEARLRCSPMKGHSHVYWYRQLPEEGLKFMVYLQKENIIDESGMPKERFSAEFPKEGPSILRIQQVVRGDSAAYFCASSPPQGNTEAFFGQGTRLTVV.